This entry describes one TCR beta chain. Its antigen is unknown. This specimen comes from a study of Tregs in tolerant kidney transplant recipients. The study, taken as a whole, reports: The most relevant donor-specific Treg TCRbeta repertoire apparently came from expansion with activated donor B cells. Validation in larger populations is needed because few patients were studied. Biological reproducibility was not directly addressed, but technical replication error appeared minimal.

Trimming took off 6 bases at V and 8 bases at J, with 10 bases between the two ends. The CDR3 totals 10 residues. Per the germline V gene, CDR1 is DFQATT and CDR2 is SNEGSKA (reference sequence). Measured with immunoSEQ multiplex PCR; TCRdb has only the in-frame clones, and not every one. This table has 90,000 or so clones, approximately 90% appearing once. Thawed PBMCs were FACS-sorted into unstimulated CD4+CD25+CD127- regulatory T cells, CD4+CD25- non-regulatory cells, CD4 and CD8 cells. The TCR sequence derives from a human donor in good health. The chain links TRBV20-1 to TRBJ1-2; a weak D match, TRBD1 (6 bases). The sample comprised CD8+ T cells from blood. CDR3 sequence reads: CSAEGGGYTF. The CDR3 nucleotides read TGCAGTGCAGAGGGGGGCGGCTACACCTTC.